This T cell receptor beta chain emerged from a study of shared clonotypes between healthy human individuals. Study details: A donor's plate count was three for CD4 naive and three for CD4 memory; CD8 naive had two and CD8 memory one. The study, taken as a whole, reports: Estimated richness was generally greater in naive than memory subsets. Among donors, sharing of clonotypes was expected to be affected by sequencing depth. Rarefaction revealed incomplete sorted-subset sequencing despite large depth.

The CDR3 totals 15 residues. Germline V gene lookup returns CDR1 SGHNT and CDR2 YYREEE (reference sequence). V dropped 4 bases and J dropped 0 bases, with 11 bases sitting between them. With respect to this clone: Its antigen is unidentified.

The protocol was immunoSEQ multiplex PCR, while the TCRdb copy is restricted to in-frame clones and leaves out a portion. This sample has roughly 2 million clones, with 90% to 97% found just once. V usage is TRBV5-4 and J usage is TRBJ2-1; the D is unclear. This sequence originates from a man between 18 and 35 years old in good health. Sequencing used naive CD4+ T cells sorted from blood. Sample subset: CD45RA+ positively selected. CDR3 protein: CASSPDPSSYNEQFF. CDR3 coding DNA: TGTGCCAGCAGCCCGGACCCCAGCTCCTACAATGAGCAGTTCTTC.